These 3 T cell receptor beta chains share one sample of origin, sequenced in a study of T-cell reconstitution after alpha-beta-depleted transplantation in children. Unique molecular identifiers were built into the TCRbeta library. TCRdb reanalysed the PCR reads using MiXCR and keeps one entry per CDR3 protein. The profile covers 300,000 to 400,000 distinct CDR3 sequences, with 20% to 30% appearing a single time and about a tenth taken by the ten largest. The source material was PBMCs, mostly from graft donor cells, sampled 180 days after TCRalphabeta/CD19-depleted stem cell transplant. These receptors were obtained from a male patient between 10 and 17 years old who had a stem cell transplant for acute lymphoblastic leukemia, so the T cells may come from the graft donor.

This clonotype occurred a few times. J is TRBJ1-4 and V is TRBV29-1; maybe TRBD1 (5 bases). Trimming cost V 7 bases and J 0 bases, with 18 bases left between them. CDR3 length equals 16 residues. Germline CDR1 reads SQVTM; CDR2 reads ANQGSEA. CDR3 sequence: CSGTLGTAATNEKLFF. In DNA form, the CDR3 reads TGCAGCGGGACCCTCGGGACTGCCGCAACTAATGAAAAACTGTTTTTT.

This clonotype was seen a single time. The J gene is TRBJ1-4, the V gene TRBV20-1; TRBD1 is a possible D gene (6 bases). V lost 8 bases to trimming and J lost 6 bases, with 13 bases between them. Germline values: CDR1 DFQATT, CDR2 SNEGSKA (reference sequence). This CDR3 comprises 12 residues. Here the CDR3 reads CSFGGRDEKLFF. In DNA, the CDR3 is TGCAGTTTCGGGGGGCGGGATGAAAAACTGTTTTTT.

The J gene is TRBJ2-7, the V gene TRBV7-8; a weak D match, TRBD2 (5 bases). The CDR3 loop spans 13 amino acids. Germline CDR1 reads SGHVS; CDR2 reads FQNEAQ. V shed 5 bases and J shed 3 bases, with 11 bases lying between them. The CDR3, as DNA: TGTGCCAGCAGCGCAAGGGAGAACTACGAGCAGTACTTC. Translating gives CASSARENYEQYF. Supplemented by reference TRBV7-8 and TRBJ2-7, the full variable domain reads GAGVSQSPRYKVAKRGQDVALRCDPISGHVSLFWYQQALGQGPEFLTYFQNEAQLDKSGLPSDRFFAERPEGSVSTLKIQRTQQEDSAVYLCASSARENYEQYFGPGTRLTVT.